This TCR beta chain was sequenced in a study of cytomegalovirus exposure and HLA in healthy donors. The study, taken as a whole, reports: A later analysis found first-cohort TCR clusters tended to co-occur in the 130 or so validation repertoires. Both high specificity and high sensitivity reportedly marked the classifier's diagnosis of cytomegalovirus status. Usually a TCR sequence was rare, but some public TCRs were found in many donors.

The length of the CDR3 is 16 residues. The V gene's germline CDR1 is SGHTA and CDR2 FQGNSA. V was trimmed by 0 bases and J by 7 bases, leaving 18 bases between them. The data were produced by immunoSEQ multiplex PCR, yet TCRdb's version contains in-frame clones alone and is incomplete. The table lists under 200,000 clones, about 80% of them singletons. This clone has just one count. Antigen unknown. The sample comprised PBMCs. The clonotype was recovered from a man between 18 and 29 years old in good health and CMV-seropositive. The rearrangement links TRBV7-2 to TRBJ1-2; D is unclear. The CDR3 sequence: CASSLAPGSNRLGYTF. CDR3 coding DNA: TGTGCCAGCAGCTTAGCGCCCGGGAGCAATCGGCTTGGCTACACCTTC.